The clone carrying this TCR beta chain has a handful of counts. This entry comes from a study of blood T cell repertoires in COVID-19. Study context: The United States, Italy and Spain supplied acute and convalescent COVID-19 samples. Sources were T cells, B-cell-depleted T cells, or PBMCs; the material itself was cDNA or gDNA.

How the authors handled the data: Amplification with reference gene primers provided the estimates of nucleated cell counts. The table came from immunoSEQ multiplex PCR; TCRdb's copy has only in-frame clones and leaves some out. That table supplies the V and J calls and clone size; D and trimming were determined from the DNA. The sample consists of around 270,000 clones, approximately 80% of them appearing once. Trimming took 1 base from V and 4 from J; bases not matched to a gene: 8. This CDR3 region has 18 residues. Germline V gives CDR1 ENHRY, CDR2 SYGVKD. This sequence originates from a man in his 60s with acute or convalescent COVID-19. The specimen sequenced was peripheral blood. The chain couples TRBV10-3 to TRBJ2-5, with 14 bases aligning to TRBD2. The CDR3 is CAISELTSGRAGGETQYF. CDR3 nucleotides: TGTGCCATCAGTGAGTTGACTAGCGGGAGGGCCGGTGGAGAGACCCAGTACTTC.